A single sample is the source of the 5 T cell receptor beta chains below, sequenced in a study of cytomegalovirus exposure and HLA in healthy donors. The PCR had 60 Vbeta and 13 Jbeta primers. Assay: immunoSEQ multiplex PCR; the TCRdb copy retains only in-frame clones and omits some. The sample includes about 80,000 clones, about 78% of them seen just once. Sequences were obtained from PBMCs. All receptors derive from a man aged 50 to 59 in good health and CMV-seronegative.

This clone appeared once. One end of the junction varies from germline; a read error may be responsible. The chain joins TRBV7-2 to TRBJ2-7; 9 nucleotides match TRBD2. Germline CDR1 is SGHTA and CDR2 is FQGNSA. The CDR3 spans 15 residues. This chain's CDR3 is CASSRLAGDSFEQYF. Here the CDR3 DNA reads TGTGCCAGCAGTCGGTTAGCGGGGGACTCCTTCGAGCAGTACTTC.

The chain has TRBV30 and TRBJ1-2; 10 positions agree with TRBD1. The CDR3 contains 14 residues. With V trimmed by 0 bases and J by 5 bases, 3 bases remained unmatched. Germline values: CDR1 GTSNPN, CDR2 SVGIG (reference sequence). CDR3 coding DNA: TGTGCCTGGAGTGTGACAGGGGGCCGATATGGCTACACCTTC. It codes for CAWSVTGGRYGYTF.

The CDR3 nucleotides read TGTGCCAGCAGTTCCGGGACAGATCTTTATGAAAAACTGTTTTTT. It translates to CASSSGTDLYEKLFF. This chain uses TRBV6-6 with TRBJ1-4, with 7 bases aligning to TRBD1. Per the germline V gene, CDR1 is MNHNY and CDR2 is SVGAGI (reference sequence). J was trimmed by 6 bases and V by 4 bases; bases with no gene match: 8. This CDR3 has 15 residues.

V gene TRBV5-1 combines with J gene TRBJ1-5; no firm D call. The CDR3 spans 14 residues. V lost 0 bases to trimming and J lost 6 bases, with 10 bases between them. CDR1 SGHRS and CDR2 YFSETQ come from the germline V gene. The chain's CDR3 is CASSLGGDGQPQHF. DNA of the CDR3: TGCGCCAGCAGCTTGGGAGGTGACGGTCAGCCCCAGCATTTT. The whole variable domain, filled in from reference TRBV5-1 and TRBJ1-5, reads KAGVTQTPRYLIKTRGQQVTLSCSPISGHRSVSWYQQTPGQGLQFLFEYFSETQRNKGNFPGRFSGRQFSNSRSEMNVSTLELGDSALYLCASSLGGDGQPQHFGDGTRLSIL.

In the case of this clone: In the same sample, other DNA sequences code for this CDR3. The chain links TRBV9 to TRBJ2-7; TRBD1 aligns across 7 bases. V lost 4 bases, J lost 1 base, and 5 bases stayed unmatched. CDR1 and CDR2 from the germline V gene are SGDLS and YYNGEE. The CDR3 covers 14 residues. The CDR3, as DNA: TGTGCCAGCAGCCCCTCAGGGGGATCCTACGAGCAGTACTTC. Translating it yields CASSPSGGSYEQYF. Complete variable domain (other parts from reference TRBV9 and TRBJ2-7): DSGVTQTPKHLITATGQRVTLRCSPRSGDLSVYWYQQSLDQGLQFLIQYYNGEERAKGNILERFSAQQFPDLHSELNLSSLELGDSALYFCASSPSGGSYEQYFGPGTRLTVT.